One sample yielded the 14 T cell receptor beta chains listed below, sequenced in a study of T cell repertoires in cytomegalovirus infection. TCRdb recomputed calls from the reads with MiXCR, one row per CDR3 protein. The sample holds 150,000 or so distinct CDR3 sequences, approximately 17% seen once. The sample comprised CD8+ T cells from PBMCs. The receptor set was obtained from a human donor in good health (CMV status not recorded). Some clones in this sample may be carry-over from other donors' samples.

This clonotype appeared a few times. J is TRBJ2-5 and V is TRBV29-1, with D possibly matching TRBD1 (6 bases). The CDR3 totals 16 residues. Deletions cut 1 base from V and 2 bases from J, with 17 bases between. CDR1 and CDR2 (germline): SQVTM, ANQGSEA. CDR3: CSVEAHRDIIQETQYF. The DNA of the CDR3 is TGCAGCGTTGAAGCCCATCGGGACATTATTCAAGAGACCCAGTACTTC.

V and J are TRBV6-6 and TRBJ2-7, with 7 bases aligning to TRBD1. CDR1 MNHNY and CDR2 SVGAGI come from the germline V gene (reference sequence). The CDR3 has 16 residues. With V trimmed by 5 bases and J by 5 bases, 15 bases remained unmatched. The CDR3 DNA sequence: TGTGCCAGCAGTCGCTTAAGCGGACAGGCTCCCGACGAGCAGTACTTC. It codes for CASSRLSGQAPDEQYF.

This clonotype has only a few counts. The DNA of the CDR3 is TGTGCCAGTAGCCCATTCGGACAGGCGCGAGGGGAGCTGTTTTTT. Translating it yields CASSPFGQARGELFF. V and J are TRBV19 and TRBJ2-2; 7 bases match TRBD1. The germline V gene encodes CDR1 LNHDA and CDR2 SQIVND (reference sequence). Unmatched junction bases numbered 12, after V lost 6 bases and J lost 8 bases. The CDR3 sequence is 15 residues long.

V and J are TRBV7-2 and TRBJ2-7; perhaps TRBD2 as D (5 bases). The V gene lost 5 bases and the J gene lost 0 bases, with 14 bases spanning the gap. Germline CDR1 and CDR2: SGHTA and FQGNSA. This CDR3 region has 15 residues. The CDR3 DNA follows: TGTGCCAGCAGCACGGACCCCGGAGGCTCCTACGAGCAGTACTTC. It is translated as CASSTDPGGSYEQYF.

This clonotype was seen a few times. This chain uses TRBV4-3 with TRBJ1-2; a possible D gene is TRBD1 (5 bases). V shed 2 bases and J shed 8 bases, with 15 bases lying between them. Germline V gives CDR1 LGHNA, CDR2 YSLEER. This CDR3 has 14 residues. The CDR3 spells CASSQQRQSEGYTF. The DNA for the CDR3 is TGCGCCAGCAGCCAACAGAGACAGTCTGAAGGCTACACCTTC.

V usage is TRBV12-3 or TRBV12-4 and J usage is TRBJ1-5; TRBD1 is a possible D gene (6 bases). This CDR3 comprises 15 residues. Trimming left V 5 bases short and J 11 bases short, with 22 bases between. DNA of the CDR3: TGTGCCAGCAGTCCCCCCGGGGGCCTGGCTCCAACCCAGCATTTT. Its translation is CASSPPGGLAPTQHF.

This clonotype came up a few times. This chain uses TRBV7-2 with TRBJ2-7; D is unclear. V lost 2 bases and J lost 0, with 11 bases in between. The CDR3 covers 15 residues. Germline values: CDR1 SGHTA, CDR2 FQGNSA. This chain's CDR3 is CASSLSNRGSYEQYF. The CDR3 region has the DNA TGTGCCAGCAGCTTAAGCAACCGAGGCTCCTACGAGCAGTACTTC.

The sample holds a few counts of this clonotype. V and J are TRBV5-6 and TRBJ2-2, with D unclear. CDR3 size: 14 residues. With 0 bases removed from V and 1 base from J, the gap between germline ends came to 4 bases. Germline V gene data show CDR1 as SGHDT and CDR2 as YYEEEE. As DNA, the CDR3 is TGTGCCAGCAGCTTGGATATGAACACCGGGGAGCTGTTTTTT. The encoded protein is CASSLDMNTGELFF.

This clonotype was counted a few times. V and J are TRBV14 and TRBJ2-7; TRBD1 might be the D (6 bases). Trimming removed 0 bases from V and 5 bases from J, with 14 bases in between. This CDR3 spans 15 amino acids. Germline CDR1 SGHDN, CDR2 FVKESK. DNA of the CDR3: TGTGCCAGCAGCCAAGAAACAGGGTATCCCCACGAGCAGTACTTC. Protein: CASSQETGYPHEQYF.

This clonotype was seen many times. CDR3 sequence (DNA): TGCAGTGCTTGGACAGGGTCCTACGAGCAGTACTTC. Protein product: CSAWTGSYEQYF. The gene calls are TRBV20-1 and TRBJ2-7; 8 bases map to TRBD1. V lost 5 bases to trimming and J lost 1 base; unmatched junction nucleotides: 1. The CDR3 loop spans 12 amino acids. From germline, CDR1 is DFQATT and CDR2 SNEGSKA (reference sequence).

The chain is built from TRBV5-6 and TRBJ1-1, with D uncertain. V was pared by 0 bases and J by 4 bases, with 10 bases between. Germline assignment: CDR1 SGHDT and CDR2 YYEEEE. The CDR3 runs 14 residues. This CDR3 is CASSLAVLGTEAFF. CDR3 DNA: TGTGCCAGCAGCTTGGCGGTCCTGGGCACTGAAGCTTTCTTT.

The CDR3 protein is CAISETVQVTEAFF. The CDR3 bases are TGTGCCATCAGTGAGACGGTGCAGGTCACTGAAGCTTTCTTT. V and J are TRBV10-3 and TRBJ1-1; D is unclear. Trimming cost V 2 bases and J 4 bases, with 11 bases left between them. Germline V gives CDR1 ENHRY, CDR2 SYGVKD. This CDR3 contains 14 residues.

On this clonotype itself: An end of the junction does not agree with germline; a read error may underlie this. CDR3 sequence: CDSSLSYEQYF. CDR3 bases: TGTGACAGCAGTTTATCCTACGAGCAGTACTTC. This chain uses TRBV6-2 or TRBV6-3 with TRBJ2-7; no firm D call. Germline CDR1 MNHEY, CDR2 SVGEGT. This CDR3 has 11 amino acids.

V is TRBV28 and J is TRBJ2-7; TRBD2 aligns across 8 bases. The V gene's germline CDR1 is MDHEN and CDR2 SYDVKM. Unmatched junction bases numbered 15, after V lost 5 bases and J lost 3 bases. CDR3 size: 17 residues. The CDR3 region is CASSHHSPGLVVYEQYF. The CDR3 region has the DNA TGTGCCAGCAGTCATCACTCACCGGGACTAGTAGTCTACGAGCAGTACTTC.